This T cell receptor beta chain came from a study of T cell responses to AZD1222 COVID-19 vaccine. This CDR3 is 14 amino acids long. V was clipped by 3 bases and J by 0 bases, with 5 bases between them. Per the germline V gene, CDR1 is ENHRY and CDR2 is SYGVKD. Sequencing used immunoSEQ multiplex PCR; TCRdb keeps in-frame clones, though not all of them. The table has some 120,000 clones, about nine tenths seen once. The chain is built from TRBV10-3 and TRBJ1-4; D uncertain. Material: peripheral blood, obtained on day 0 of AZD1222 vaccination. The sequence came from an adult in good health. The CDR3 DNA sequence: TGTGCCATCAGTGACGGAGCAACTAATGAAAAACTGTTTTTT. Translated, it gives CAISDGATNEKLFF.